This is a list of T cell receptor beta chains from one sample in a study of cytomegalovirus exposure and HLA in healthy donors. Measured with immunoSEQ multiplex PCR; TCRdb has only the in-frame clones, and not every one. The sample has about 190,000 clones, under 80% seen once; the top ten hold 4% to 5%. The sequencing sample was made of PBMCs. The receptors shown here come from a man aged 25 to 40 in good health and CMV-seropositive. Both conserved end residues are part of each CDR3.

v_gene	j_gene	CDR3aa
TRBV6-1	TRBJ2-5	CASSEGASGRETQYF
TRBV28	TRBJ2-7	CASSQLASGSYEQYF
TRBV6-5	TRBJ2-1	CASSSRTGNEQFF
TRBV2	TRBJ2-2	CASRTGNTGELFF
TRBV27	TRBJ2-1	CASSPAPTGAPYNEQFF
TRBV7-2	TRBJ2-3	CASSLRDGRGDTQYF
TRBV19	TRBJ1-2	CASSIDHARGYTF
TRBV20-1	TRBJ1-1	CSPGGRTEAFF
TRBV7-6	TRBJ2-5	CASSLVRGQETQYF
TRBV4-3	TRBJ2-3	CASSQGTVYTDTQYF
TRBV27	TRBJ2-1	CASSLSGGQTSRNNEQFF
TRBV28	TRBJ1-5	CATQGQGGNQPQHF
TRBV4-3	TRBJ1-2	CASSQLVQGAGYGYTF
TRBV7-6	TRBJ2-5	CASSLPGRGQETQYF
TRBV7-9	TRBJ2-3	CASSLGLAGARNTDTQYF
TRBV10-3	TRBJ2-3	CASPSGQQYF
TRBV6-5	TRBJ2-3	CASSFPTSERADTQYF
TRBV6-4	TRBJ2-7	CASRGGLADPVTYEQYF
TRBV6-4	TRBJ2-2	CASSESLAGATTGELFF
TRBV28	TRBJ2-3	CASYKREPRASKDTQYF
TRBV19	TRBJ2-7	CASSRAGDWGEQYF
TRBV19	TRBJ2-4	CASSHSGMMNF
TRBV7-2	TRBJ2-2	CASSLVRGELFF
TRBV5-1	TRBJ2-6	CASSLRSDSSRSGANVLTF
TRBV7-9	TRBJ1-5	CASSLAGSGNQPQHF
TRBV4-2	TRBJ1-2	CASSQERGWTGGFYGYTF
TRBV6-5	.	CASSPQGNEQYF
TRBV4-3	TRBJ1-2	CASSKHSEGYTF
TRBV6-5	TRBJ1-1	CASSYSRQNTEAFF
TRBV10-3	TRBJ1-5	CAISPGQNNQPQHF
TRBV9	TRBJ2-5	CASSVAAGGPSETQYF
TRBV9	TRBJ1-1	CASSPRTGGDDFTEAFF
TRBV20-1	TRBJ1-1	CSAWTGDHAFF
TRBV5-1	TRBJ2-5	CASSIRTGGEETQYF
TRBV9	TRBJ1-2	CASSPDRSYGYTF
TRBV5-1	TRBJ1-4	CASSLSPTTAGGATNEKLFF
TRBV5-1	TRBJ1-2	CASSFDLSYTGLGYGYTF
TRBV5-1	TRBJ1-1	CASSFTGIMNTEAFF
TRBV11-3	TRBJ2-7	CASSFGRGYEQYF
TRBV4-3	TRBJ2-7	CASSHRTGDEQYF
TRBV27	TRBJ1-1	CASSQLSERGRAFF
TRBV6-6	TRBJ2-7	CASSHGLAGPPYEQYF
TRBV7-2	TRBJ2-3	CASSPFHGDRFTDTQYF
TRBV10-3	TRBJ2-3	CAISDPRGPLTDTQYF